This T cell receptor (beta chain) was recorded in a study of graft-versus-host responses after intestinal transplantation. CDR1 is MNHEY, CDR2 SMNVEV, per germline (reference sequence). The CDR3 is made up of 18 amino acids. V dropped 4 bases and J dropped 2; count of bases not matched to a gene: 13. Sequenced by immunoSEQ multiplex PCR; TCRdb stores in-frame clones only, minus some. Of more than 20,000 clones detected, approximately 92% appear once; the ten largest clones hold roughly 5%. The source is a human patient who received an intestinal transplant, so some T cells may come from the graft donor. Specimen: PBMCs, collected just over 64 days after intestinal transplantation. This chain connects TRBV27 to TRBJ2-7; 11 nucleotides agree with TRBD2. CDR3 coding DNA: TGTGCCAGCAGTTACCGGGCTAGCGGGGGGCCGCGGCCCTACGAGCAGTACTTC. Residues: CASSYRASGGPRPYEQYF.